This is a list of T cell receptor beta chains from one sample in a study of shared clonotypes between healthy human individuals. Assay: immunoSEQ multiplex PCR; the TCRdb copy retains only in-frame clones and omits some. This sample has a few million clones, with over 85% found just once. Sequenced input: naive CD8+ T cells from PBMCs. The origin of the receptors is a man younger than 30 in good health. Some clones in this sample may be carry-over from other donors' samples. CDR3s include the opening cysteine and the closing phenylalanine or tryptophan. The D gene is left open where the match is weak. Clone size is stated in some rows and not others, as once, few, many or a class when expanded.

once TRBJ1-5 . TRBV28 TGTGCCAGCAGTTTAGGTAATAGCAATCAGCCCCAGCATTTT CASSLGNSNQPQHF
. TRBJ2-2 . TRBV2 TGTGCCAGCAGCGCTGAGAACACCGGGGAGCTGTTTTTT CASSAENTGELFF
. TRBJ2-5 TRBD2 TRBV29-1 TGCAGCGTGGAATTAGCGGGAGATTCTTTAGAGACCCAGTACTTC CSVELAGDSLETQYF
. TRBJ1-1 . TRBV27 TGTGCCAGCAGTTTATTGGGGGTTGGCACTGAAGCTTTCTTT CASSLLGVGTEAFF
. TRBJ2-1 . TRBV7-6 TGTGCCAGCAGCTTAGGCGGGACTCCCCTCTACAATGAGCAGTTCTTC CASSLGGTPLYNEQFF
. TRBJ1-5 . TRBV28 TGTGCCAGCAGGGGCCGACGGGGGCTCGCCCTTTTCAATCAGCCCCAGCATTTT CASRGRRGLALFNQPQHF
. TRBJ2-2 . TRBV27 TGTGCCAGCAACGCGGAGTACCAGAACACCGGGGAGCTGTTTTTT CASNAEYQNTGELFF
. TRBJ2-7 TRBD1 TRBV5-4 TGTGCCAGCAGGGCCGGACAGGGGGTAGACGAGCAGTACTTC CASRAGQGVDEQYF
once TRBJ2-1 . TRBV11-2 TGTGCCAGCAGCTTATTGGCAGACTACAATGAGCAGTTCTTC CASSLLADYNEQFF
. TRBJ2-4 . TRBV15 TGTGCCACCAGCAGAGGGGGGTCTGCCGGGAAAAACATTCAGTACTTC CATSRGGSAGKNIQYF
once TRBJ2-1 TRBD2 TRBV7-9 TGTGCCAGCAGCTTCGGGGGGACTAGCGTCTACAATGAGCAGTTCTTC CASSFGGTSVYNEQFF
. TRBJ2-3 . TRBV9 TGTGCCAGCAGCCCCCGGGACTCATATACGCAGTATTTT CASSPRDSYTQYF
once TRBJ2-7 . TRBV7-9 TGTGCCAGCAGCGCGCAGGGGTCCGAGCAGTACTTC CASSAQGSEQYF
. TRBJ2-5 . TRBV9 TGTGCCAGCAGCTCTAGAGAGACCCAGTACTTC CASSSRETQYF
. TRBJ2-7 . TRBV11-2 TGTGCCAGCAGCTTAGCCGGGTTGGCGGACGAGCAGTACTTC CASSLAGLADEQYF
. TRBJ2-2 TRBD2 TRBV5-1 TGCGCCAGCAGCTTGGTCAGACTAGCGACCGGGGAGCTGTTTTTT CASSLVRLATGELFF
. TRBJ1-4 . TRBV5-4 TGTGCCAGCAGCTTTCAGGAAACTAATGAAAAACTGTTTTTT CASSFQETNEKLFF
. TRBJ2-2 . TRBV15 TGTGCCACCAGCACCCCCCACGCAGCGCGGGTCACCGGGGAGCTGTTTTTT CATSTPHAARVTGELFF
. TRBJ2-1 . TRBV5-1 TGCGCCAGCAGCTTTAGACAGAACAATGAGCAGTTCTTC CASSFRQNNEQFF
. TRBJ2-1 TRBD1 TRBV27 TGTGCCAGCAGTTCGAGGACACAGGGGTCCTACAATGAGCAGTTCTTC CASSSRTQGSYNEQFF
. TRBJ2-7 . TRBV9 TGTGCCAGCAGCCTCGACGGTACACCCTACGAGCAGTACTTC CASSLDGTPYEQYF
. TRBJ2-2 TRBD2 TRBV7-2 TGTGCCAGCAGCTTAGGACTAGCGGGGTCCGGGGAGCTGTTTTTT CASSLGLAGSGELFF
. TRBJ1-2 . TRBV10-3 TGTGCCATCCAAGAAGAGTCCGGAAGTTACACCTTC CAIQEESGSYTF
. TRBJ2-1 . TRBV7-9 TGTGCCAGCAGCTCCCAGGGGCTCCTTGAGCAGTTCTTC CASSSQGLLEQFF
. TRBJ1-5 TRBD1 TRBV19 TGTGCCAGTACCCCAGGGACAGGGAACTCTCAGCCCCAGCATTTT CASTPGTGNSQPQHF
. TRBJ1-4 . TRBV27 TGTGCCAGCAGTTTATTGGGGGGCGGTGAAAAACTGTTTTTT CASSLLGGGEKLFF
. TRBJ2-7 . TRBV29-1 TGCAGCGTTGAATATGGAAGGGGCAGAACCTACGAGCAGTACTTC CSVEYGRGRTYEQYF
once TRBJ2-1 . TRBV7-2 TGTGCCAGCAGCTTAGCGCTGGAGGGCAATGAGCAGTTCTTC CASSLALEGNEQFF